One sample yielded the 14 T cell receptor beta chains listed below, sequenced in a study of cytomegalovirus exposure and HLA in healthy donors. The PCR contained 60 Vbeta and 13 Jbeta primers. Profiled with immunoSEQ multiplex PCR; TCRdb holds only in-frame clones, not every one. Among 250,000 to 350,000 clones, 70% to 90% were seen once, and the ten largest hold almost 4%. The sequenced material came from PBMCs. Every receptor here comes from a man aged 35 to 55 in good health and CMV-seropositive.

The chain joins TRBV5-1 to TRBJ2-7, with TRBD2 as a possible D gene (6 bases). V was cut by 2 bases and J by 4 bases, with 16 bases left in between. This CDR3 is 15 amino acids long. Germline V gene data show CDR1 as SGHRS and CDR2 as YFSETQ. The CDR3 reads CASSFVTSGPYEQYF. CDR3 nucleotides: TGCGCCAGCAGCTTTGTGACAAGCGGGCCTTACGAGCAGTACTTC.

J is TRBJ2-5 and V is TRBV27; tentatively, D is TRBD2 (5 bases). Germline CDR1 reads MNHEY; CDR2 reads SMNVEV (reference sequence). There are 14 residues in the CDR3. V shed 3 bases and J shed 5 bases, with 13 bases lying between them. CDR3 region: CASSLARSGETQYF. In DNA, the CDR3 is TGTGCCAGCAGTTTGGCCAGGTCGGGGGAGACCCAGTACTTC.

This chain uses TRBV27 with TRBJ2-5, with 7 bases fitting TRBD2. The V and J ends lost 1 base and 4 bases, in that order; junction bases with no gene match: 0. CDR1 is MNHEY, CDR2 SMNVEV, per germline (reference sequence). This CDR3 is 13 amino acids long. The CDR3 here is CASSLWEGETQYF. The CDR3 DNA sequence: TGTGCCAGCAGTTTATGGGAGGGAGAGACCCAGTACTTC.

This clone showed up just a few times. The rearrangement links TRBV19 to TRBJ1-1; D remains ambiguous. V lost 3 bases to trimming and J lost 3 bases, with 8 bases between them. CDR3 length: 13 residues. Germline loops: CDR1 LNHDA, CDR2 SQIVND (reference sequence). The CDR3 reads CASSMGSYTEAFF. CDR3 DNA sequence: TGTGCCAGTAGTATGGGCTCTTACACTGAAGCTTTCTTT.

This clone was observed once. The chain has TRBV10-1 and TRBJ2-5, with D possibly matching TRBD2 (5 bases). V was trimmed by 2 bases and J by 5 bases, leaving 9 bases between them. This CDR3 is built from 13 residues. Germline lookup yields CDR1 WNHNN and CDR2 SYGVQD (reference sequence). CDR3 nucleotide sequence: TGCGCCAGCAGTGAGAGTGGCGGGGAGACCCAGTACTTC. Translating it yields CASSESGGETQYF.

This clone was counted ten times or more. The chain is built from TRBV9 and TRBJ1-4; no reliable D call. The CDR3 has 15 amino acids. The ends were cut back, 2 bases at V and 5 bases at J, with 13 bases in the middle. Germline-derived CDR1 and CDR2 are SGDLS and YYNGEE. The CDR3 here is CASSVSGTGNEKLFF. The DNA of the CDR3 is TGTGCCAGCAGCGTTTCGGGAACGGGGAATGAAAAACTGTTTTTT.

Note on this clone: The junction and the germline gene differ at one end; a read error may be behind it. This chain links TRBV11-2 with TRBJ2-2; TRBD2 agrees at 8 bases. Per the germline V gene, CDR1 is SGHAT and CDR2 is FQNNGV. This CDR3 is built from 12 residues. The CDR3 DNA follows: TGTGCCAGCAGGCGGGGGGTTGGGGGGCTGTTTTTT. Protein product: CASRRGVGGLFF.

This rearrangement joins TRBV5-1 to TRBJ2-6; TRBD2 might be the D (6 bases). Germline V lookup: CDR1 SGHRS, CDR2 YFSETQ. There are 16 residues in the CDR3. The V end lost 4 bases, the J end lost 2 bases, and 13 bases lay between the germline ends. The CDR3 nucleotides are TGCGCCAGCAGCCTCACTGGGGGGACTGGGGCCAACGTCCTGACTTTC. The encoded protein is CASSLTGGTGANVLTF.

V gene TRBV7-9 combines with J gene TRBJ2-1; 8 nucleotides match TRBD2. There are 17 residues in the CDR3. Trimming cost V 10 bases and J 8 bases; bases outside gene matches: 22. Germline CDR1 reads SEHNR; CDR2 reads FQNEAQ (reference sequence). CDR3 sequence: CATPKEGEAGDPHEQFF. The CDR3 coding sequence is TGTGCCACCCCCAAGGAGGGTGAAGCGGGAGACCCTCATGAGCAGTTCTTC. The whole variable domain, remainder taken from reference TRBV7-9 and TRBJ2-1, is DTGVSQNPRHKITKRGQNVTFRCDPISEHNRLYWYRQTLGQGPEFLTYFQNEAQLEKSRLLSDRFSAERPKGSFSTLEIQRTEQGDSAMYLCATPKEGEAGDPHEQFFGPGTRLTVL.

The chain uses TRBV5-6 and TRBJ1-1; D is ambiguous. The CDR3 is 15 amino acids. V lost 1 base, J lost 0 bases, and 10 bases lay in between. From germline, CDR1 is SGHDT and CDR2 YYEEEE. The CDR3 DNA reads as TGTGCCAGCAGCTTGTATGAGGGCCTGAACACTGAAGCTTTCTTT. Protein product: CASSLYEGLNTEAFF. Based on the CDR3 plus reference TRBV5-6 and TRBJ1-1, the full variable domain is DAGVTQSPTHLIKTRGQQVTLRCSPKSGHDTVSWYQQALGQGPQFIFQYYEEEERQRGNFPDRFSGHQFPNYSSELNVNALLLGDSALYLCASSLYEGLNTEAFFGQGTRLTVV.

The genes are TRBV4-1 and TRBJ2-2; TRBD2 agrees at 9 bases. CDR3 length equals 17 residues. The junction had 8 bases not matched to a gene; V was cut back by 5 bases and J by 1 base. Germline V gives CDR1 MGHRA, CDR2 YSYEKL. The CDR3 DNA reads as TGCGCCAGCAGCGACCGCCTAGCGGGGATGAACACCGGGGAGCTGTTTTTT. Translating gives CASSDRLAGMNTGELFF.

The chain employs TRBV10-3 and TRBJ1-5, with TRBD1 matching 7 bases. The CDR3 has 14 amino acids. V lost 2 bases to trimming and J lost 6 bases; unmatched junction nucleotides: 4. Germline CDR1 is ENHRY and CDR2 is SYGVKD. CDR3 residues: CAISEDRVGQPQHF. The DNA of the CDR3 is TGTGCCATCAGTGAGGACAGGGTCGGTCAGCCCCAGCATTTT.

The V gene is TRBV28, the J gene TRBJ2-7; 9 positions match TRBD2. The CDR3 contains 15 residues. After removal of 4 bases from V and 4 bases from J, the junction contained 8 bases not matched to a gene. CDR1 MDHEN and CDR2 SYDVKM come from the germline V gene. CDR3 sequence reads: CASSSWGLAGYEQYF. The CDR3 DNA reads TGTGCCAGCAGTTCATGGGGACTAGCCGGGTACGAGCAGTACTTC.

The chain employs TRBV9 and TRBJ2-4, with D possibly matching TRBD2 (6 bases). Germline values: CDR1 SGDLS, CDR2 YYNGEE. This CDR3 has 14 residues. Trimming removed 0 bases at V and 5 bases at J, with 9 bases between. CDR3 region: CASSVAGEENIQYF. The DNA for the CDR3 is TGTGCCAGCAGCGTAGCGGGAGAAGAAAACATTCAGTACTTC.